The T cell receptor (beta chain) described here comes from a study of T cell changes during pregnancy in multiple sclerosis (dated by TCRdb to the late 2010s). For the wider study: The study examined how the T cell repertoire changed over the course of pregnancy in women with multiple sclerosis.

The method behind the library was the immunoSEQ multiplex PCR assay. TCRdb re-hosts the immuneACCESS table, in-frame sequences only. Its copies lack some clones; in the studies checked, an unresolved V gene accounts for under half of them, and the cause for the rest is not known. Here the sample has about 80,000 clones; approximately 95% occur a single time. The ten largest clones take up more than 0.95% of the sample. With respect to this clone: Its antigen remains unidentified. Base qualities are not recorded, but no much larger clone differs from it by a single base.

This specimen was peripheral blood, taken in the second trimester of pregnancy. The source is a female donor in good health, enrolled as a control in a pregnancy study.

The CDR3 has the sequence CASSLGEGRNEQFF. The sequence in DNA is TGTGCCAGCAGCCTGGGAGAGGGAAGGAATGAGCAGTTCTTC. Recombination connected TRBV5-6 to TRBJ2-1; TRBD2 is possibly the D segment (5 matching bases). The germline ends are 15 bases apart after V is trimmed by 4 bases and J by 7 bases. The CDR3 has 14 amino acids, counting the end cysteine and phenylalanine. CDR3 DNA only is kept here, 42 bases in frame from base 1. CDR1 SGHDT and CDR2 YYEEEE are derived from the germline V gene.